This TCR beta chain was captured by sequencing in a study of blood T cell repertoires in COVID-19. Repertoires were generated with immunoSEQ multiplex PCR, while TCRdb's copy carries only in-frame clones and drops some. The data show around 250,000 clones, with approximately 91% seen just once and 0.94% held by the top ten. The CDR3 contains 15 residues. Trimming pared 6 bases from V and 0 bases from J, leaving 14 bases between. Germline assignment: CDR1 MDHEN and CDR2 SYDVKM. The sequenced material came from peripheral blood. The receptor's source is a middle-aged woman who had recovered from COVID-19. J is TRBJ1-1 and V is TRBV28; D is perhaps TRBD1 (6 bases). CDR3 nucleotides: TGTGCCAGCAGGCCGGCCGGGACACTGAACACTGAAGCTTTCTTT. This encodes CASRPAGTLNTEAFF.